Below, 15 T cell receptor beta chains from the same sample are listed, as sequenced in a study of T cells in narcolepsy. Only in-frame clones appear in the TCRdb table, and some are missing; sequencing was by immunoSEQ multiplex PCR. The sample has tens of thousands of clones; more than 75% are singletons. Input material: memory (CD45RA-) CD4+ T cells from blood. Every receptor here comes from a human donor in good health.

This clone appeared once. The chain links TRBV7-3 to TRBJ2-1; TRBD1 might be the D (5 bases). The CDR3 has 14 amino acids. With 3 bases removed from V and 9 bases from J, the gap between germline ends came to 15 bases. The germline gives CDR1 SGHTA, CDR2 FQGTGA. CDR3 amino acids: CASSFRQGIGEQFF. In DNA form, the CDR3 reads TGTGCCAGCAGCTTCCGGCAGGGTATAGGTGAGCAGTTCTTC. The full variable domain, rest sourced from reference TRBV7-3 and TRBJ2-1, is GAGVSQTPSNKVTEKGKYVELRCDPISGHTALYWYRQSLGQGPEFLIYFQGTGAADDSGLPNDRFFAVRPEGSVSTLKIQRTERGDSAVYLCASSFRQGIGEQFFGPGTRLTVL.

The CDR3 nucleotides read TGTGCCAGCTCACCCCTCGGGCACAGGGATTATGGCTACACCTTC. Protein sequence: CASSPLGHRDYGYTF. The chain couples TRBV18 to TRBJ1-2; a possible D gene is TRBD1 (6 bases). Between the trimmed V and J ends, which lost 3 bases and 5 bases, there was a span of 16 bases. This CDR3 has 15 residues. Germline V gene lookup returns CDR1 KGHSH and CDR2 LQKENI. The full variable domain, its missing parts supplied by reference TRBV18 and TRBJ1-2, is NAGVMQNPRHLVRRRGQEARLRCSPMKGHSHVYWYRQLPEEGLKFMVYLQKENIIDESGMPKERFSAEFPKEGPSILRIQQVVRGDSAAYFCASSPLGHRDYGYTFGSGTRLTVV.

The chain has TRBV10-3 and TRBJ1-2, with D tentatively TRBD1 (5 bases). Trimming removed 2 bases at V and 4 bases at J, with 5 bases between. Germline assignment: CDR1 ENHRY and CDR2 SYGVKD. CDR3 length equals 12 residues. CDR3 DNA sequence: TGTGCCATCAGTGAGGGGGGCTATGGCTACACCTTC. Protein sequence: CAISEGGYGYTF.

The sample holds a few counts of this clone. The gene calls are TRBV4-2 and TRBJ1-1; a weak D match, TRBD1 (6 bases). V was cut by 1 base and J by 1 base, with 10 bases left in between. Germline V gene data show CDR1 as LGHNA and CDR2 as YNFKEQ. CDR3 length: 15 residues. The CDR3 here is CASSQGSGENTEAFF. The CDR3, as DNA: TGTGCCAGCAGCCAAGGGTCAGGGGAGAACACTGAAGCTTTCTTT.

Concerning this clone: One end of the junction does not line up with germline, which may come from a read error. The chain couples TRBV30 to TRBJ2-7; weak D call: TRBD1 (6 bases). The CDR3 spans 12 residues. CDR1 is GTSNPN and CDR2 is SVGIG in the germline V gene (reference sequence). CDR3 sequence (DNA): TGCGCCGCAGGGGCGCTTAATTACGAGCAGTACTTC. Translation: CAAGALNYEQYF.

The chain employs TRBV6-6 and TRBJ2-5, with 11 bases matching TRBD2. Germline CDR1 MNHNY, CDR2 SVGAGI (reference sequence). The CDR3 consists of 16 residues. J was trimmed by 2 bases and V by 6 bases; bases with no gene match: 8. The DNA of the CDR3 is TGTGCCAGCAGGGAAAGTAGCGGGGGGGTACAAGAGACCCAGTACTTC. Its protein is CASRESSGGVQETQYF.

The CDR3 DNA sequence: TGCGCCAGCAGCCTCCCCCTCCCTAGCACAGATACGCAGTATTTT. This translates into CASSLPLPSTDTQYF. The V call is TRBV4-1, the J call TRBJ2-3, with D unclear. The V and J ends lost 4 bases and 0 bases respectively, with 11 bases between them. This CDR3 has 15 amino acids. Germline lookup yields CDR1 MGHRA and CDR2 YSYEKL.

The chain couples TRBV7-3 to TRBJ1-1, with D hard to call. The V end lost 1 base, the J end lost 7 bases, and 13 bases lay between the germline ends. From germline, CDR1 is SGHTA and CDR2 FQGTGA. The CDR3 spans 14 residues. This CDR3 reads CASSLIGLVGEAFF. The CDR3 region has the DNA TGTGCCAGCAGCTTAATTGGGCTCGTTGGTGAAGCTTTCTTT.

Only one count was recorded for this clone. The rearrangement links TRBV5-1 to TRBJ2-3; TRBD2 matches 9 bases. J was trimmed by 3 bases and V by 1 base; bases with no gene match: 12. Per germline, CDR1 SGHRS and CDR2 YFSETQ. This CDR3 is built from 18 residues. The CDR3 nucleotides are TGCGCCAGCAGCTTGTCCCCCGTAGCGGGAGCTGTTACAGATACGCAGTATTTT. Translated: CASSLSPVAGAVTDTQYF. Full variable domain (rest looked up from reference TRBV5-1 and TRBJ2-3): KAGVTQTPRYLIKTRGQQVTLSCSPISGHRSVSWYQQTPGQGLQFLFEYFSETQRNKGNFPGRFSGRQFSNSRSEMNVSTLELGDSALYLCASSLSPVAGAVTDTQYFGPGTRLTVL.

The chain uses TRBV5-6 and TRBJ2-3; 9 bases align to TRBD1. Germline V CDR1 and CDR2: SGHDT, YYEEEE. The CDR3 covers 16 residues. V shed 2 bases and J 5 bases; nucleotides not matched to a gene: 9. CDR3 in DNA: TGTGCCAGCAGCTTTAGCACAGGGGGCTACGGAGATACGCAGTATTTT. Protein product: CASSFSTGGYGDTQYF.

The chain has TRBV5-1 and TRBJ1-4; 8 bases are a match to TRBD1. The V gene end was trimmed by 4 bases and the J gene end by 7 bases; junction bases not matched to a gene: 3. CDR1 SGHRS and CDR2 YFSETQ come from the germline V gene. The CDR3 totals 13 residues. The DNA for the CDR3 is TGCGCCAGCAGCCTCGGACAGGGTGAAAAACTGTTTTTT. It yields the protein CASSLGQGEKLFF.

J is TRBJ1-2 and V is TRBV30, with D perhaps TRBD1 (6 bases). This CDR3 is built from 13 residues. The V end was cut by 5 bases, the J end by 5 bases, with 15 bases between. Germline lookup yields CDR1 GTSNPN and CDR2 SVGIG (reference sequence). The CDR3 loop reads CAWLAGEVYGYTF. The CDR3 nucleotides read TGTGCCTGGCTCGCAGGGGAGGTATATGGCTACACCTTC. Full variable domain (rest looked up from reference TRBV30 and TRBJ1-2): SQTIHQWPATLVQPVGSPLSLECTVEGTSNPNLYWYRQAAGRGLQLLFYSVGIGQISSEVPQNLSASRPQDRQFILSSKKLLLSDSGFYLCAWLAGEVYGYTFGSGTRLTVV.

This clone came up once. The CDR3 region is CASSSERGGNSPLHF. The CDR3, as DNA: TGTGCCAGTAGTAGCGAACGAGGGGGCAATTCACCCCTCCACTTT. This chain links TRBV19 with TRBJ1-6; TRBD1 matches 7 bases. Germline V gives CDR1 LNHDA, CDR2 SQIVND (reference sequence). Losses at the gene ends were 4 bases for V and 7 bases for J; bases not matched to a gene: 7. CDR3 length equals 15 residues.

This clone has a single count. The V and J genes are TRBV19 and TRBJ1-2; no reliable D call. V dropped 0 bases and J dropped 6 bases, with 14 bases sitting between them. Per germline, CDR1 LNHDA and CDR2 SQIVND (reference sequence). The CDR3 contains 15 residues. CDR3 region: CASSIDQAVLNGYTF. In nucleotides, the CDR3 is TGTGCCAGTAGTATAGATCAGGCAGTCCTAAATGGCTACACCTTC.

The chain employs TRBV4-2 and TRBJ2-7; the D is unclear. CDR1 and CDR2 (germline): LGHNA, YNFKEQ. The CDR3 contains 15 residues. V lost 1 base, J lost 2 bases, and 12 bases lay in between. The CDR3 reads CASSQADPGAYEQYF. The CDR3 region has the DNA TGTGCCAGCAGCCAAGCGGATCCTGGGGCCTACGAGCAGTACTTC.